The 8 T cell receptor beta chains given below trace back to one sample, sequenced in a study of T cell responses to AZD1222 COVID-19 vaccine. Generated by immunoSEQ multiplex PCR, the TCRdb table keeps only in-frame clones and is missing some. The data contain about 140,000 clones, roughly nine tenths of them singletons. The sample was peripheral blood, taken on day 0 of AZD1222 vaccination. The receptors stem from an adult in good health.

The chain employs TRBV27 and TRBJ2-1; 12 positions agree with TRBD1. Germline trimming cut 8 bases from V and 7 bases from J; bases unmatched to any gene: 9. Germline CDR1 MNHEY, CDR2 SMNVEV (reference sequence). There are 15 residues in the CDR3. The CDR3 loop reads CASRYGTGGVNEQFF. DNA for the CDR3: TGTGCCAGCCGCTATGGGACAGGGGGCGTGAATGAGCAGTTCTTC.

This clone was counted between two and nine times. The chain is built from TRBV18 and TRBJ1-1, with 7 bases identical to TRBD1. CDR1 KGHSH and CDR2 LQKENI come from the germline V gene. Losses at the gene ends were 2 bases for V and 1 base for J; bases not matched to a gene: 4. The CDR3 length is 15 residues. The CDR3: CASSPIRTGNTEAFF. As DNA, the CDR3 is TGTGCCAGCTCACCAATCAGGACAGGGAACACTGAAGCTTTCTTT.

This clone has only one observation. This chain connects TRBV6-2 or TRBV6-3 to TRBJ1-2; no clear D gene. Germline loops: CDR1 MNHEY, CDR2 SVGEGT. The V gene lost 2 bases and the J gene lost 3 bases, with 10 bases spanning the gap. The CDR3 contains 14 residues. CDR3 region: CASSYHGRYYGYTF. The CDR3 nucleotides read TGTGCCAGCAGTTACCACGGGAGGTACTATGGCTACACCTTC.

The rearrangement uses TRBV11-2 and TRBJ2-7; 11 nucleotides match TRBD1. Germline CDR1 and CDR2: SGHAT and FQNNGV. CDR3 length equals 18 residues. The trim removed 1 base at V and 4 bases at J, leaving 12 bases unmatched. The CDR3: CASSLVNWGGQGVYEQYF. Here the CDR3 DNA reads TGTGCCAGCAGCTTAGTCAACTGGGGGGGACAGGGGGTATACGAGCAGTACTTC.

CDR3 protein: CASSYAQLEKLFF. The CDR3 DNA reads TGTGCCAGCAGTTACGCACAGCTTGAAAAACTGTTTTTT. The rearrangement uses TRBV6-5 and TRBJ1-4; D uncertain. Germline V gives CDR1 MNHEY, CDR2 SVGAGI. V lost 2 bases, J lost 7 bases, and 8 bases lay in between. The CDR3 is 13 residues long.

This chain links TRBV25-1 with TRBJ2-2; D might be TRBD1 or TRBD2, each matching 6 bases. The germline CDR1 and CDR2 sequences are MGHDK and SYGVNS. This CDR3 contains 15 residues. The germline V and J ends were trimmed by 7 bases and 2 bases, with 14 bases remaining between them. The CDR3 loop is CASTQGGFNTGELFF. CDR3 bases: TGTGCCAGCACCCAAGGGGGGTTCAACACCGGGGAGCTGTTTTTT.

The chain has TRBV7-9 and TRBJ2-3, with a tentative D call TRBD1 (6 bases). Germline V lookup: CDR1 SEHNR, CDR2 FQNEAQ (reference sequence). The CDR3 has 14 residues. Trimming removed 7 bases at V and 2 bases at J, with 13 bases between. The CDR3 loop reads CASMGAPLTDTQYF. In nucleotides, the CDR3 is TGTGCCAGCATGGGGGCCCCGCTCACAGATACGCAGTATTTT.

This clone was recorded only once. This chain links TRBV25-1 with TRBJ2-3, with 9 bases identical to TRBD2. The CDR3 covers 16 residues. CDR1 and CDR2 (germline): MGHDK, SYGVNS. With 6 bases clipped from V and 2 bases from J, the junction kept 9 bases outside the gene matches. The CDR3 reads CASSPIAGADTDTQYF. The CDR3 DNA reads as TGTGCCAGCAGCCCGATAGCGGGGGCCGACACAGATACGCAGTATTTT.